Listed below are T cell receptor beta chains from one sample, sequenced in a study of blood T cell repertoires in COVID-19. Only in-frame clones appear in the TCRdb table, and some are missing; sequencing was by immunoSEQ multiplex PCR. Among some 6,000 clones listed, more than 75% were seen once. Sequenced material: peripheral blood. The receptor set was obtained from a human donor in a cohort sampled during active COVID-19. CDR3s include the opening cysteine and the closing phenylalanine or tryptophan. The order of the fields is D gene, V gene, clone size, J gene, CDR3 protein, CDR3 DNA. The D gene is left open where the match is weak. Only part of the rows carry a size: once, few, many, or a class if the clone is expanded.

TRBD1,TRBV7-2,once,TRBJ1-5,CASSYRDRGYQPQHF,TGTGCCAGCAGCTACCGGGACAGGGGCTATCAGCCCCAGCATTTT
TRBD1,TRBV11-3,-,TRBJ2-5,CASSLEGQSGETQYF,TGTGCCAGCAGCCTAGAGGGACAGTCGGGCGAGACCCAGTACTTC
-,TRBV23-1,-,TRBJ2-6,CASSHSEQYWSSGANVLTF,TGCGCCAGCAGTCACTCTGAGCAATACTGGAGCTCTGGGGCCAACGTCCTGACTTTC
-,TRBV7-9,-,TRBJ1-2,CASSLLREGGYTF,TGTGCCAGCAGCTTACTCAGGGAGGGCGGCTACACCTTC
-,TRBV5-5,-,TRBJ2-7,CASSLGGVGYEQYF,TGTGCCAGCAGCTTAGGGGGGGTGGGGTACGAGCAGTACTTC
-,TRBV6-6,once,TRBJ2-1,CASSYSGGDNEQFF,TGTGCCAGCAGTTACTCAGGAGGGGACAATGAGCAGTTCTTC
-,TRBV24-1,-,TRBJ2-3,CATSAHTTDTQYF,TGTGCCACCAGTGCCCACACCACAGATACGCAGTATTTT
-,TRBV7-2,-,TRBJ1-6,CASSLGGGRSSEAPLHF,TGTGCCAGCAGCTTAGGGGGGGGTCGGAGCTCGGAGGCACCCCTCCACTTT
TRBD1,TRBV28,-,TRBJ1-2,CASSLTWTGTYGYTF,TGTGCCAGCAGTTTGACCTGGACAGGCACCTATGGCTACACCTTC
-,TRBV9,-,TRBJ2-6,CASSAYGANVLTF,TGTGCCAGCAGCGCGTATGGGGCCAACGTCCTGACTTTC
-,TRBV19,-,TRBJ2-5,CASSSLSDFQETQYF,TGTGCCAGTAGTAGCCTGTCTGACTTCCAAGAGACCCAGTACTTC
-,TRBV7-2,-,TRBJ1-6,CASSLDRVSYNSPLHF,TGTGCCAGCAGCTTAGATCGGGTCTCCTATAATTCACCCCTCCACTTT
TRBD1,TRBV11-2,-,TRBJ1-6,CASSLVSGGYNSPLHF,TGTGCCAGCAGCTTAGTGTCAGGGGGTTACAATTCACCCCTCCACTTT
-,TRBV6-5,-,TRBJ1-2,CASRMGGRGYTF,TGTGCCAGCAGGATGGGGGGGAGGGGCTACACCTTC
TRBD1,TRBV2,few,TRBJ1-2,CASNPRTGNGYTF,TGTGCCAGCAATCCCAGGACAGGGAATGGCTACACCTTC
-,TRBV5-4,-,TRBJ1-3,CASSGEEAGNTIYF,TGTGCCAGTTCCGGGGAAGAGGCTGGAAACACCATATATTTT
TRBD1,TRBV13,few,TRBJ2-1,CASSWTGNEQFF,TGTGCCAGCAGCTGGACAGGGAATGAGCAGTTCTTC
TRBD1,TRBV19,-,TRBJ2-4,CASSMQGVAKNIQYF,TGTGCCAGTAGTATGCAGGGGGTAGCCAAAAACATTCAGTACTTC